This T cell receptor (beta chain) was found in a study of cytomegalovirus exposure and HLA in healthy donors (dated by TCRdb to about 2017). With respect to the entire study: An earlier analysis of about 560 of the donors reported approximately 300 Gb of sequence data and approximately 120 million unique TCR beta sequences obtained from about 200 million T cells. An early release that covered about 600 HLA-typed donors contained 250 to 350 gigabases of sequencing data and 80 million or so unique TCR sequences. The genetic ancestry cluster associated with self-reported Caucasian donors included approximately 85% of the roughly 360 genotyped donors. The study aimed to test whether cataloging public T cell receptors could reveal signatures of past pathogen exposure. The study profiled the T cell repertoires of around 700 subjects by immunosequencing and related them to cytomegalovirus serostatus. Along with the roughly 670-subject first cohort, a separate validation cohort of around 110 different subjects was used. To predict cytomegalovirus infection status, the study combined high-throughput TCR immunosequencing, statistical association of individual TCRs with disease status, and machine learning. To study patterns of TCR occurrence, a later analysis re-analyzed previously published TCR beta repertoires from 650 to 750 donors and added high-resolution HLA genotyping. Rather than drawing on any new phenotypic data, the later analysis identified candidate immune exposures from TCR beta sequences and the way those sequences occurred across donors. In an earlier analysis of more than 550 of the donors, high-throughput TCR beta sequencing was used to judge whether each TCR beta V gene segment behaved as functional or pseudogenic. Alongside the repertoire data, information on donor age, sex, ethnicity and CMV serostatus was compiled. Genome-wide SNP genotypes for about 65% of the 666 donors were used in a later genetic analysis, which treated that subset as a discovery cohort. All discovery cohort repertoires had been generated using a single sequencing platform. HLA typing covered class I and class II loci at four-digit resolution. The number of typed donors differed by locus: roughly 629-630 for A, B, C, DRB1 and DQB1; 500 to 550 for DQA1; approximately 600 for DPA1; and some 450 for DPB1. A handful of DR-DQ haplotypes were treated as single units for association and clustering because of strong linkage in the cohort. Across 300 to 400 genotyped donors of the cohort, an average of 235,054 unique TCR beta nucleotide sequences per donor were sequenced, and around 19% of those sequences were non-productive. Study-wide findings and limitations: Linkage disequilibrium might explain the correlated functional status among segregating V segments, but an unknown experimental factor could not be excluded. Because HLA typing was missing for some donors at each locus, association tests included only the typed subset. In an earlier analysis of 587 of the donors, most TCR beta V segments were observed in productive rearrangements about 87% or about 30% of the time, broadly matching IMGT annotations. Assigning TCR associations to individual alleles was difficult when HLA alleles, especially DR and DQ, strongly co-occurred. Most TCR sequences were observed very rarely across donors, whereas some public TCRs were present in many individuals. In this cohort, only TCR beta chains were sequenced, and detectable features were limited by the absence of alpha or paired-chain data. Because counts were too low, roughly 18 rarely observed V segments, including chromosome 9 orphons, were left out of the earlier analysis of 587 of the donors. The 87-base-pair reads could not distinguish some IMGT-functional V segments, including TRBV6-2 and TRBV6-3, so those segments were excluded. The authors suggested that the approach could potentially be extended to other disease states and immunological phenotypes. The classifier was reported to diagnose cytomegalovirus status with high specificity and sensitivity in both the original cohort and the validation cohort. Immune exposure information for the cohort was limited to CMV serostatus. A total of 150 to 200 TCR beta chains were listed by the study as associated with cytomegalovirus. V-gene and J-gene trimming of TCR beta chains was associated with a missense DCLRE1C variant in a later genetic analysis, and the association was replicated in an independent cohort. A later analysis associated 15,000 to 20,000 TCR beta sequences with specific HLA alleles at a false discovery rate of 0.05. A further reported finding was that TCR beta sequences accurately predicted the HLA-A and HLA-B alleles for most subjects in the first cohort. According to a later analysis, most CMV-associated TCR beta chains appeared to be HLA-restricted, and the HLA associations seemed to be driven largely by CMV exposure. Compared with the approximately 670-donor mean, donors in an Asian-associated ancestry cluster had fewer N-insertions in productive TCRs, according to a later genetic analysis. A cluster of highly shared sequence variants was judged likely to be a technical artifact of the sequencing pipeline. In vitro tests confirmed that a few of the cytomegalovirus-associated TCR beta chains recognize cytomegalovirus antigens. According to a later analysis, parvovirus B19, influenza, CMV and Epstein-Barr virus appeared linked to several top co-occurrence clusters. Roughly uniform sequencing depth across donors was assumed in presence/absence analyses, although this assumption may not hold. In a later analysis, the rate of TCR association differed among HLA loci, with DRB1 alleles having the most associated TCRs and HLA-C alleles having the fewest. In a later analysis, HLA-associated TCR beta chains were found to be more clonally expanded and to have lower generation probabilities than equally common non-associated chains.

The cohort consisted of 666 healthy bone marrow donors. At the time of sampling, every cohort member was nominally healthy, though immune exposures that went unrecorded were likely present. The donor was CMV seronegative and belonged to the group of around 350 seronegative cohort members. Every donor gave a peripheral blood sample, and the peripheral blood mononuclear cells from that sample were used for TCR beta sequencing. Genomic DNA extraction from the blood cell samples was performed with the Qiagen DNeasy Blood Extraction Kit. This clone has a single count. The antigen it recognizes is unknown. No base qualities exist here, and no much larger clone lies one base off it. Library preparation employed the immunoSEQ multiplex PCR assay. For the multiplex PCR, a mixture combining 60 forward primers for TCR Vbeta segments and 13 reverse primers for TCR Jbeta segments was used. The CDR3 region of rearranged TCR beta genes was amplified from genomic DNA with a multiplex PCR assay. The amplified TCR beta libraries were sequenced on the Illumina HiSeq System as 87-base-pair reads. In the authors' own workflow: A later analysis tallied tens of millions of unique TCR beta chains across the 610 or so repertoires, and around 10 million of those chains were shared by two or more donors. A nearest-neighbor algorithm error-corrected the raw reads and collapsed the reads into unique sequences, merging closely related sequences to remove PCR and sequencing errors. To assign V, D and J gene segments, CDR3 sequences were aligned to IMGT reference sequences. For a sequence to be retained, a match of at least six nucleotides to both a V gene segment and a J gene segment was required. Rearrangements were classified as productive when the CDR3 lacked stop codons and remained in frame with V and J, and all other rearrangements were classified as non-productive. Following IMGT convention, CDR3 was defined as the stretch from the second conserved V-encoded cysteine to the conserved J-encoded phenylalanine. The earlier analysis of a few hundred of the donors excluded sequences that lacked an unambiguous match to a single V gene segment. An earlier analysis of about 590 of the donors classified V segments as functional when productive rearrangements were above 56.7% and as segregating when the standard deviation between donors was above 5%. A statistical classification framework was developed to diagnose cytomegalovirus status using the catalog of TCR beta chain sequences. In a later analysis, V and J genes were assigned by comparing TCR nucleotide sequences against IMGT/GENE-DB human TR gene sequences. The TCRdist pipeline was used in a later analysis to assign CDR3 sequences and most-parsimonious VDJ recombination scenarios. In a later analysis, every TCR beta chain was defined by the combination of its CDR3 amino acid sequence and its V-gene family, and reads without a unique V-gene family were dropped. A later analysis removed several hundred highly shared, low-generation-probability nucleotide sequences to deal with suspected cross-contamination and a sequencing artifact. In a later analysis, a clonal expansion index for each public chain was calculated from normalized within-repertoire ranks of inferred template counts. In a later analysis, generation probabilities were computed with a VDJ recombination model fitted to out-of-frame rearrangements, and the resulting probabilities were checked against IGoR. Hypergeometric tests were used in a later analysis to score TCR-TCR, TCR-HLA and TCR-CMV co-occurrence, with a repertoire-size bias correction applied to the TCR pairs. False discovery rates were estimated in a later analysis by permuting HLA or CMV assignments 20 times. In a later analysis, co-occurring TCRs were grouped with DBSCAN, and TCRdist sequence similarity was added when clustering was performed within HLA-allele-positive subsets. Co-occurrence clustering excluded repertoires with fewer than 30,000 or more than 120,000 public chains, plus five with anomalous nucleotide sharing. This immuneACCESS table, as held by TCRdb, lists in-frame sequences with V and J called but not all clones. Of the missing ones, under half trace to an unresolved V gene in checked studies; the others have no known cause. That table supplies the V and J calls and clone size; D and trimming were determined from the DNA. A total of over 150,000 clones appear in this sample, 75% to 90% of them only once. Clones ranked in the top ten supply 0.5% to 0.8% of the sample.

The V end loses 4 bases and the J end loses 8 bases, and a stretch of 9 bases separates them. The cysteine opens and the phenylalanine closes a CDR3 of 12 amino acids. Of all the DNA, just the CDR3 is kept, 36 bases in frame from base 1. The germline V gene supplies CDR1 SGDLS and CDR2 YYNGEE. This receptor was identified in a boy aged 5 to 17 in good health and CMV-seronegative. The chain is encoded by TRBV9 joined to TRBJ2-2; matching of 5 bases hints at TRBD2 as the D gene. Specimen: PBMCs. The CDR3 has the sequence CASSQTGGELFF. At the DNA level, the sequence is TGTGCCAGCAGCCAGACGGGAGGGGAGCTGTTTTTT.